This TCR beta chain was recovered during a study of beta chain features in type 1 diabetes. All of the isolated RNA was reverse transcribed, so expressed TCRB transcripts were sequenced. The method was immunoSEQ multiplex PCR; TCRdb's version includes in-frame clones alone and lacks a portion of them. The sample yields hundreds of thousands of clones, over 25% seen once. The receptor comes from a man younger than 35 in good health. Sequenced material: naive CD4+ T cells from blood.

CDR3 sequence (DNA): TGTGCCAGCAGTGCCCCGAGGAGGGCCTACAATGAGCAGTTCTTC. Translation gives CASSAPRRAYNEQFF. This sequence joins TRBV28 and TRBJ2-1; a weak D match, TRBD2 (6 bases). The germline CDR1 and CDR2 sequences are MDHEN and SYDVKM. There are 15 residues in the CDR3. V lost 5 bases and J lost 2, with 13 bases in between.